The present TCR beta chain was sequenced within a study of T-cell reconstitution after alpha-beta-depleted transplantation in children. Trimming stripped 6 bases from V and 2 bases from J, with 8 bases between. The V gene's germline CDR1 is KGHSH and CDR2 LQKENI. This CDR3 comprises 13 residues. TCRbeta library preparation incorporated unique molecular identifiers. Using its own MiXCR run on the PCR reads, TCRdb lists one record per CDR3 protein. Altogether about 500,000 distinct CDR3 sequences are present, around a third being singletons, with the ten largest covering 2% to 3%. The TCR originated in a human donor who donated a stem cell graft to a child with aplastic anemia. The sample here was PBMCs from the stem cell graft donor, taken from the stem cell graft. V is TRBV18 and J is TRBJ1-3, with unresolved D. CDR3 residues: CASSPDAGNTIYF. CDR3 sequence (DNA): TGTGCCAGCTCCCCGGACGCTGGAAACACCATATATTTT. Combining the CDR3 with reference TRBV18 and TRBJ1-3 gives the whole variable domain NAGVMQNPRHLVRRRGQEARLRCSPMKGHSHVYWYRQLPEEGLKFMVYLQKENIIDESGMPKERFSAEFPKEGPSILRIQQVVRGDSAAYFCASSPDAGNTIYFGEGSWLTVV.